The rows below give T cell receptor beta chains drawn from one sample of a study. Sequenced by immunoSEQ multiplex PCR; TCRdb stores in-frame clones only, minus some. This table holds about 68,000 clones, just over 90% found once. Sequenced sample: PBMCs. The source is a man aged 35-49 years with rheumatoid arthritis. Both conserved end residues are part of each CDR3. The order of the fields is D gene, V gene, clone size, J gene, CDR3 DNA, CDR3 protein. A D gene is named only where the DNA matches it firmly. Only some rows state a clone size, as once, few, many or a class for expanded clones.

.	TRBV11-2	once	TRBJ1-1	TGTGCCAGCAGCCCCCGACAAGATCTCGTAGCTTTCTTT	CASSPRQDLVAFF
.	TRBV18	.	TRBJ2-3	TGTGCCAGCTCACCACTCTCCGGGTTCGGCACAGATACGCAGTATTTT	CASSPLSGFGTDTQYF
.	TRBV9	.	TRBJ1-2	TGTGCCAGCAGCGTAGGAAGGGGTGACTATGGCTACACCTTC	CASSVGRGDYGYTF
.	TRBV3-1/TRBV3-2	.	TRBJ1-4	TGTGCCAGCAGCCAAGCGGGGGAGGTAGAAAAACTGTTTTTT	CASSQAGEVEKLFF
.	TRBV28	.	TRBJ1-2	TGTGCCAGCAGTTTTCTGAATAAACAGGGCACCGGGGGCTACACCTTC	CASSFLNKQGTGGYTF
.	TRBV7-9	.	TRBJ2-7	TGTGCCAGCAGCTTAAGCGGTCCCCTTTCATACGAGCAGTACTTC	CASSLSGPLSYEQYF
TRBD1	TRBV28	.	TRBJ1-5	TGTGCCAGCAGCCCCGACAGGGCTGGCAATCAGCCCCAGCATTTT	CASSPDRAGNQPQHF
.	TRBV27	.	TRBJ2-5	TGTGCCAGCCGGTTAGGGGGAACCCAAGAGACCCAGTACTTC	CASRLGGTQETQYF
.	TRBV12-3/TRBV12-4	.	TRBJ1-5	TGTGCCAGCAGTTTAGGCAATCAGCCCCAGCATTTT	CASSLGNQPQHF
.	TRBV11-2	once	TRBJ1-1	TGTGCCAGCAGCTTAGATCGGGACATTAGGGCTTTCTTT	CASSLDRDIRAFF
.	TRBV12-3/TRBV12-4	.	TRBJ2-4	TGTGCCAGCAGTTTAGGAAACATTCAGTACTTC	CASSLGNIQYF
.	TRBV6-5	.	TRBJ1-5	TGTGCCAGCAGTTACACCCCCCAGAATCAGCCCCAGCATTTT	CASSYTPQNQPQHF
TRBD1	TRBV6-2/TRBV6-3	once	TRBJ2-5	TGTGCCAGCAGTCCGGGACAGGGTCTAGCTAACCAAGAGACCCAGTACTTC	CASSPGQGLANQETQYF
TRBD1	TRBV7-3	.	TRBJ1-2	TGTGCCAGCAGCTTAGAACAGGGGCTCGGCTACACCTTC	CASSLEQGLGYTF
.	TRBV12-3/TRBV12-4	.	TRBJ1-2	TGTGCCAGCAGTGACCGGGACTCGGGTGGCTACACCTTC	CASSDRDSGGYTF
TRBD1	TRBV10-3	.	TRBJ1-2	TGTGCCATCAGTGCTAGGACAGGGGGTGATGGCTACACCTTC	CAISARTGGDGYTF
TRBD1	TRBV9	.	TRBJ2-7	TGTGCCAGCAGCGTTGGAGGACAGGGAGGAGCCTACGAGCAGTACTTC	CASSVGGQGGAYEQYF
.	TRBV5-1	.	TRBJ1-2	TGCGCCAGCAGCTTCAGAGGGAACTATGGCTACACCTTC	CASSFRGNYGYTF
.	TRBV7-9	.	TRBJ2-1	TGTGCCAGCAGCCGGACGTTTAGGTTGGCAGGGGACAATGAGCAGTTCTTC	CASSRTFRLAGDNEQFF
TRBD1	TRBV5-1	.	TRBJ1-4	TGCGCCAGCAGCCCACAGGGGGCGACTAATGAAAAACTGTTTTTT	CASSPQGATNEKLFF